What follows are 16 T cell receptor beta chains derived from one specimen sequenced in a study of early T cells in non-severe SARS-CoV-2 infection. Using its own MiXCR run on the 5' RACE reads, TCRdb lists one record per CDR3 protein. The data contain about 84,000 distinct CDR3 sequences, around an eighth of them singletons. Source material: whole blood. The receptors come from an adult who was a healthcare worker with PCR-confirmed SARS-CoV-2 infection or an uninfected control (not recorded which).

This clonotype has a count of ten or more. CDR3 region: CASSQRGTGHNSPLHF. The CDR3 DNA is TGTGCCAGCAGCCAAAGGGGGACAGGGCATAATTCACCCCTCCACTTT. The V gene is TRBV14, the J gene TRBJ1-6; 9 bases agree with TRBD1. The length of the CDR3 is 16 residues. From germline, CDR1 is SGHDN and CDR2 FVKESK. V lost 2 bases, J lost 5 bases, and 4 bases stayed unmatched.

This clonotype came up many times. This chain uses TRBV11-3 with TRBJ2-1, with TRBD2 as a possible D gene (5 bases). The CDR3 totals 16 residues. V lost 6 bases and J lost 7, with 22 bases in between. The germline gives CDR1 SGHNT, CDR2 YENEEA. This CDR3 is CASRSSLGVARNEQFF. In nucleotides, the CDR3 is TGTGCCAGCAGATCATCCCTCGGGGTCGCGCGGAATGAGCAGTTCTTC. Full variable domain (outside the CDR3, taken from reference TRBV11-3 and TRBJ2-1): EAGVVQSPRYKIIEKKQPVAFWCNPISGHNTLYWYLQNLGQGPELLIRYENEEAVDDSQLPKDRFSAERLKGVDSTLKIQPAELGDSAVYLCASRSSLGVARNEQFFGPGTRLTVL.

This rearrangement joins TRBV23-1 to TRBJ2-7; TRBD1 matches at 7 bases. TRBV23-1 is sorted into the ORF group, with uncertain function. CDR3 length: 15 residues. V trimming: 4 bases; J trimming: 2 bases; junction bases outside the gene matches: 8. In DNA form, the CDR3 reads TGCGCCAGCAGTCCCTCCCGGGACAGAACCTACGAGCAGTACTTC. Amino acids: CASSPSRDRTYEQYF.

This clonotype was detected only a few times. V is TRBV5-4 and J is TRBJ2-1; D gene unclear. Germline CDR1 reads SGHNT; CDR2 reads YYREEE (reference sequence). CDR3 length: 12 residues. V lost 2 bases, J lost 6 bases, and 6 bases lay in between. CDR3 sequence: CASSLPGNEQFF. The CDR3 DNA sequence: TGTGCCAGCAGCTTACCAGGCAATGAGCAGTTCTTC.

Many counts were recorded for this clonotype. This chain links TRBV2 with TRBJ2-1; D may correspond to TRBD1 or TRBD2 (5 bases each). The germline V gene encodes CDR1 SNHLY and CDR2 FYNNEI. The CDR3 runs 15 residues. V was pared by 10 bases and J by 0 bases, with 16 bases between. This CDR3 is CATQRDAGSYNEQFF. In nucleotides, the CDR3 is TGTGCCACCCAACGGGACGCGGGCTCCTACAATGAGCAGTTCTTC.

This clonotype was seen ten or more times. V usage is TRBV5-1 and J usage is TRBJ2-1, with a tentative D call TRBD1 (5 bases). The CDR3 is 13 amino acids. V shed 7 bases and J shed 8 bases, with 16 bases lying between them. CDR1 and CDR2 (germline): SGHRS, YFSETQ. The CDR3 region has the DNA TGCGCCAGCGGCCCTAGAGTCAGGGATGAGCAGTTCTTC. Translated: CASGPRVRDEQFF.

This clonotype has at least ten counts. The chain uses TRBV10-3 and TRBJ1-1; the D gene is possibly TRBD1 (6 bases). In germline, CDR1 is ENHRY, CDR2 SYGVKD. V lost 4 bases and J 2 bases, leaving 8 bases between the germline ends. The CDR3 totals 13 residues. DNA of the CDR3: TGTGCCATCAGTGGGGGGGCTAACACTGAAGCTTTCTTT. This translates into CAISGGANTEAFF.

The table lists this clonotype with a few counts. J is TRBJ2-1 and V is TRBV7-9; no firm D call. Germline CDR1 reads SEHNR; CDR2 reads FQNEAQ (reference sequence). V gave up 5 bases and J gave up 5 bases, with 10 bases separating them. This CDR3 has 13 residues. DNA for the CDR3: TGTGCCAGCAGCACACGTAGCAACAATGAGCAGTTCTTC. Its protein is CASSTRSNNEQFF.

This clonotype was seen a few times. The chain uses TRBV10-3 and TRBJ1-1, with 7 positions matching TRBD1. Germline CDR1 ENHRY, CDR2 SYGVKD. V dropped 4 bases and J dropped 11; count of bases not matched to a gene: 10. The CDR3 has 13 amino acids. DNA for the CDR3: TGTGCCATCAGTGGGGGGGACAGCGCCTCCGCTTTCTTT. Amino acid sequence: CAISGGDSASAFF.

There are a few counts of this clonotype. The V gene is TRBV6-5, the J gene TRBJ2-1; perhaps TRBD1 as D (5 bases). V dropped 5 bases and J dropped 7 bases, with 15 bases sitting between them. Germline V gene lookup returns CDR1 MNHEY and CDR2 SVGAGI. The CDR3 is 14 residues long. The CDR3 loop reads CASSPQGPRNEQFF. The DNA for the CDR3 is TGTGCCAGCAGTCCCCAGGGTCCTCGGAATGAGCAGTTCTTC.

The chain links TRBV10-3 to TRBJ2-7, with TRBD1 matching over 7 bases. The CDR3 covers 13 residues. J gave up 3 bases and V 6 bases, and 5 bases lay outside the gene matches. CDR1 and CDR2 from the germline V gene are ENHRY and SYGVKD. Written as DNA, the CDR3 is TGTGCCATCAGGGGGACAGTAGACTACGAGCAGTACTTC. Its translation: CAIRGTVDYEQYF.

The genes are TRBV29-1 and TRBJ2-7; 10 nucleotides agree with TRBD2. The CDR3 runs to 16 residues. V lost 6 bases and J lost 3; bases outside the gene matches: 14. CDR1 and CDR2 (germline): SQVTM, ANQGSEA. CDR3 DNA sequence: TGCAGCGTCGAGAAGGTCCGCACTAGCGGGATCTACGAGCAGTACTTC. It encodes CSVEKVRTSGIYEQYF.

The CDR3 loop reads CASHPGQGSPSGNTIYF. The DNA of the CDR3 is TGTGCCAGTCACCCGGGACAGGGGTCACCCTCTGGAAACACCATATATTTT. The V gene is TRBV6-6, the J gene TRBJ1-3; 10 positions agree with TRBD1. This CDR3 comprises 17 residues. Trimming cost V 9 bases and J 0 bases; bases outside gene matches: 11. CDR1 is MNHNY, CDR2 SVGAGI, per germline (reference sequence).

This clonotype has just a few counts. CDR3 nucleotide sequence: TGTGCCAGCAGTTTCCGATTCGCACAGGGGCGCCTAAATGAGCAGTTCTTC. This translates into CASSFRFAQGRLNEQFF. This rearrangement joins TRBV12-3 or TRBV12-4 to TRBJ2-1; 7 bases match TRBD1. There are 17 residues in the CDR3. V dropped 3 bases and J dropped 7; count of bases not matched to a gene: 15.

The table lists this clonotype with a few counts. This sequence joins TRBV6-5 and TRBJ2-7, with a weak D call TRBD1 (6 bases). V was pared by 6 bases and J by 1 base, with 13 bases between. This CDR3 is built from 14 residues. The germline V gene has CDR1 MNHEY and CDR2 SVGAGI. The CDR3 DNA sequence: TGTGCCAGCAGCTGGACAGTCCAATCCTACGAGCAGTACTTC. Amino acids: CASSWTVQSYEQYF.

The table lists this clonotype with many counts. The chain uses TRBV28 and TRBJ1-6; 7 bases map to TRBD1. Looked up from germline, CDR1 is MDHEN and CDR2 is SYDVKM. V trimming: 5 bases; J trimming: 11 bases; junction bases outside the gene matches: 3. The CDR3 consists of 12 residues. CDR3 sequence (DNA): TGTGCCAGCAGTGACAGGGTTCCACCCCTCCACTTT. Translating it yields CASSDRVPPLHF.